A selection of T cell receptor beta chains follows, all from one sample in a study of control samples from healthy donors and cancer patients. Libraries were prepared by immunoSEQ multiplex PCR; TCRdb keeps only in-frame clonotypes and omits some of them. Here the sample spans 150,000 or so clones, roughly 94% being singletons. What was sequenced was PBMCs. These receptors originate from a man in his sixties with colorectal cancer. Both conserved end residues are part of each CDR3. D genes are given only for firm matches. Size is omitted from some rows. Given values are once, few, many or a class for expanded clones.

v_gene	d_gene	j_gene	abundance	CDR3nt	CDR3aa
TRBV9	TRBD1	TRBJ1-2	-	TGTGCCAGCAGCGTAGCTGGGGACAGCTATGGCTACACCTTC	CASSVAGDSYGYTF
TRBV7-2	-	TRBJ1-4	-	TGTGCCAGCAGCGGGCCTCGAGGCGGCCCAGAAAAACTGTTTTTT	CASSGPRGGPEKLFF
TRBV27	-	TRBJ1-6	few	TGTGCCAGCAGTTTAACGGGAGGGGGAGATTCTTATTCACCCCTCCACTTT	CASSLTGGGDSYSPLHF
TRBV7-2	-	TRBJ2-2	-	TGTGCCAGCAGCCCCAGACTGACTTCCCTGGACACCGGGGAGCTGTTTTTT	CASSPRLTSLDTGELFF
TRBV27	-	TRBJ1-6	-	TGTGCCAGCAGTCAACAGGGAGTGTCACCCCTCCACTTT	CASSQQGVSPLHF
TRBV9	TRBD1	TRBJ1-3	-	TGTGCCAGCAGCGTAGTCGGGACAGGGGTAAACACCATATATTTT	CASSVVGTGVNTIYF
TRBV11-3	-	TRBJ1-1	-	TGTGCCAGCAGCTTAGGGGGGGAGAACGCTGAAGCTTTCTTT	CASSLGGENAEAFF
TRBV28	-	TRBJ2-2	-	TGTGCCAGCAGTTTCCTTCTCGACAGAGTTTACACCGGGGAGCTGTTTTTT	CASSFLLDRVYTGELFF
TRBV6-5	TRBD1	TRBJ1-4	-	TGTGCCAGCACTTATACAGGGGGAACTAATGAAAAACTGTTTTTT	CASTYTGGTNEKLFF
TRBV4-3	TRBD2	TRBJ2-3	-	TGCGCCAGCAGCCAAGTTAGCGGGGGGCCTCCTAGCACAGATACGCAGTATTTT	CASSQVSGGPPSTDTQYF
TRBV11-2	-	TRBJ2-2	few	TGTGCCAGCAGCTTAGGATGGATCACCGGGGAGCTGTTTTTT	CASSLGWITGELFF
TRBV2	-	TRBJ2-3	-	TGTGCCAGCAGTGACGCGGGACTCCTCGCTAGCACAGATACGCAGTATTTT	CASSDAGLLASTDTQYF
TRBV6-5	-	TRBJ1-6	-	TGTGCCAGCAGTTACACATCAGGATCGGGTGATTCACCCCTCCACTTT	CASSYTSGSGDSPLHF